These T cell receptor beta chains were read from a single sample in a study of blood T cell repertoires in COVID-19. The protocol was immunoSEQ multiplex PCR, while the TCRdb copy is restricted to in-frame clones and leaves out a portion. The profile shows 250,000 to 300,000 clones, less than 90% of them singletons. Sequenced material: peripheral blood. The receptors were gathered from a woman in her sixties or seventies with COVID-19, enrolled during active disease. Each CDR3 is given with its conserved first and last residue. Fields, in order: D gene, J gene, clone size, V gene, CDR3 length, CDR3 protein, CDR3 DNA. D genes are given only for firm matches. Size values are once, few and many counts, or a class for expanded clones, and some rows have none.

>TRBD1|TRBJ1-4|NA|TRBV2|17
CASSKGTGLSLSEKLFF
TGTGCCAGCAGTAAAGGGACAGGGTTAAGTTTGAGCGAAAAACTGTTTTTT
>NA|TRBJ2-7|NA|TRBV6-5|11
CASSPPGEQYF
TGTGCCAGCAGTCCCCCGGGGGAGCAGTACTTC
>NA|TRBJ2-7|few|TRBV2|12
CASRQSSYEQYF
TGTGCCAGCAGACAGAGCTCCTACGAGCAGTACTTC
>TRBD1|TRBJ1-1|once|TRBV7-9|15
CASSPGGDRGTEAFF
TGTGCCAGCAGCCCCGGGGGGGACAGGGGGACTGAAGCTTTCTTT
>TRBD1|TRBJ2-7|few|TRBV12-5|13
CASGLYWDRDQYF
TGTGCTAGTGGTCTCTACTGGGACAGGGATCAGTACTTC
>TRBD1|TRBJ1-2|NA|TRBV6-5|15
CASIVLGTALYGYTF
TGTGCCAGCATCGTACTTGGGACAGCTCTCTATGGCTACACCTTC
>TRBD2|TRBJ2-1|NA|TRBV7-2|15
CASSESGGAVVEQFF
TGTGCCAGCAGCGAGAGCGGGGGGGCGGTAGTTGAGCAGTTCTTC
>NA|TRBJ2-7|NA|TRBV18|14
CASSPGGTAYEQYF
TGTGCCAGCTCACCGGGAGGTACGGCCTACGAGCAGTACTTC
>TRBD1|TRBJ1-1|once|TRBV5-4|15
CASSLGGTVYREAFF
TGTGCCAGCAGCTTGGGGGGGACAGTTTACCGTGAAGCTTTCTTT
>TRBD2|TRBJ2-1|NA|TRBV6-5|15
CASSYSSGGRNEQFF
TGTGCCAGCAGTTACTCCTCGGGGGGACGCAATGAGCAGTTCTTC
>NA|TRBJ2-2|NA|TRBV4-1|15
CASSQGPSRTGELFF
TGCGCCAGCAGCCAAGGCCCTAGTCGTACCGGGGAGCTGTTTTTT
>NA|TRBJ1-2|NA|TRBV9|14
CASSVDRTNYGYTF
TGTGCCAGCAGCGTAGACAGAACTAACTATGGCTACACCTTC
>NA|TRBJ1-3|NA|TRBV15|13
CATRAVSGNTIYF
TGTGCCACCAGGGCAGTCTCTGGAAACACCATATATTTT
>TRBD2|TRBJ2-3|NA|TRBV30|15
CAWRAGGTSTDTQYF
TGTGCCTGGAGAGCGGGGGGGACTAGCACAGATACGCAGTATTTT
>NA|TRBJ2-7|NA|TRBV13|15
CASSWGARGNYEQYF
TGTGCCAGCAGCTGGGGGGCCAGGGGGAACTACGAGCAGTACTTC
>NA|TRBJ2-2|few|TRBV2|16
CASSEVEGSNTGELFF
TGTGCCAGCAGTGAGGTAGAGGGCTCGAACACCGGGGAGCTGTTTTTT
>TRBD1|TRBJ2-7|NA|TRBV30|16
CAWSVEGQGSSYEQYF
TGTGCCTGGAGTGTTGAGGGACAGGGGTCTTCCTACGAGCAGTACTTC
>NA|TRBJ1-4|NA|TRBV6-6|15
CASTTGGAGDEKLFF
TGTGCCAGCACAACTGGAGGGGCCGGGGATGAAAAACTGTTTTTT
>NA|TRBJ1-2|NA|TRBV2|13
CASSDQGYIGYTF
TGTGCCAGCAGTGATCAGGGGTATATCGGCTACACCTTC
>NA|TRBJ1-5|NA|TRBV11-3|14
CASSSDSENQPQHF
TGTGCCAGCAGCTCGGACAGCGAGAATCAGCCCCAGCATTTT
>TRBD1|TRBJ1-2|NA|TRBV24-1|14
CATSGGDRDWGYTF
TGTGCCACCAGTGGTGGTGACAGGGATTGGGGCTACACCTTC
>NA|TRBJ1-1|NA|TRBV19|12
CASSFLAEEAFF
TGTGCCAGTAGCTTCCTAGCGGAAGAAGCTTTCTTT
>NA|TRBJ1-2|NA|TRBV30|14
CAWSAGLANYGYTF
TGTGCCTGGAGCGCCGGGCTAGCCAACTATGGCTACACCTTC
>NA|TRBJ1-1|NA|TRBV5-4|14
CASRWAGSITEAFF
TGTGCCAGCAGATGGGCAGGAAGTATCACTGAAGCTTTCTTT
>NA|TRBJ1-1|NA|TRBV4-1|14
CASRRGVWDTEAFF
TGCGCCAGCAGGCGGGGGGTATGGGACACTGAAGCTTTCTTT
>NA|TRBJ1-2|NA|TRBV21-1|16
CASSKGIPRGVNGYTF
TGTGCCAGCAGCAAAGGGATTCCCAGGGGGGTAAATGGCTACACCTTC
>NA|TRBJ2-7|NA|TRBV2|12
CASSEVSSEQYF
TGTGCCAGCAGTGAAGTATCCTCCGAGCAGTACTTC
>NA|TRBJ2-5|NA|TRBV18|15
CASSPPGGAGETQYF
TGTGCCAGCTCACCACCAGGCGGGGCGGGAGAGACCCAGTACTTC
>NA|TRBJ1-2|NA|TRBV28|12
CASSLYAVGYTF
TGTGCCAGCAGTTTATACGCAGTGGGCTACACCTTC
>NA|TRBJ1-2|NA|TRBV10-3|15
CAILQTSGSQGGYTF
TGTGCCATCCTACAGACCAGCGGATCCCAAGGAGGCTACACCTTC
>NA|TRBJ1-2|once|TRBV28|15
CASSLLGQLNYGYTF
TGTGCCAGCAGTTTGTTAGGACAGCTCAACTATGGCTACACCTTC
>NA|TRBJ2-7|NA|TRBV12-3/TRBV12-4|13
CASSLQQGHEQYF
TGTGCCAGCAGTTTACAACAGGGTCACGAGCAGTACTTC
>TRBD1|TRBJ2-3|NA|TRBV7-2|14
CASSLRQGTDTQYF
TGTGCCAGCAGCTTAAGACAGGGGACAGATACGCAGTATTTT
>NA|TRBJ1-1|NA|TRBV2|13
CASSEGSGTEAFF
TGTGCCAGCAGTGAAGGGTCGGGGACTGAAGCTTTCTTT
>NA|TRBJ1-2|NA|TRBV9|12
CASSTGFEGYTF
TGTGCCAGCAGCACAGGGTTCGAAGGCTACACCTTC
>TRBD1|TRBJ2-2|NA|TRBV11-2|16
CASSSGTGWNTGELFF
TGTGCCAGCAGCTCCGGGACAGGGTGGAACACCGGGGAGCTGTTTTTT
>NA|TRBJ2-7|NA|TRBV3-1/TRBV3-2|16
CASSQWAGANSYEQYF
TGTGCCAGCAGCCAATGGGCTGGGGCTAACTCCTACGAGCAGTACTTC
>NA|TRBJ1-2|NA|TRBV6-1|13
CASSEAEVGGYTF
TGTGCCAGCAGTGAAGCAGAGGTTGGGGGCTACACCTTC
>TRBD2|TRBJ2-5|NA|TRBV5-1|13
CASRGGPQETQYF
TGCGCCAGCCGGGGGGGTCCTCAAGAGACCCAGTACTTC
>NA|TRBJ2-2|NA|TRBV24-1|14
CATSDRGLAGELFF
TGTGCCACCAGTGACAGAGGGTTAGCCGGGGAGCTGTTTTTT
>TRBD1|TRBJ1-2|once|TRBV2|14
CASTEEGGAGGYTF
TGTGCCAGCACCGAGGAAGGGGGCGCGGGAGGCTACACCTTC
>NA|TRBJ1-5|NA|TRBV6-5|13
CASRPRGGQPQHF
TGTGCCAGCAGACCCCGGGGGGGTCAGCCCCAGCATTTT
>NA|TRBJ2-7|NA|TRBV7-9|12
CASSLPRYEQYF
TGTGCCAGCAGCTTACCGCGCTACGAGCAGTACTTC
>TRBD1|TRBJ2-3|few|TRBV28|13
CASRGQGSDTQYF
TGTGCCAGCAGGGGACAGGGTTCGGATACGCAGTATTTT
>TRBD2|TRBJ2-1|NA|TRBV3-1/TRBV3-2|15
CASSQPSGGYNEQFF
TGTGCCAGCAGCCAACCTAGCGGGGGCTATAATGAGCAGTTCTTC
>TRBD1|TRBJ1-2|NA|TRBV5-1|13
CASIRDRVNGYTF
TGCGCCAGCATCCGGGACAGGGTTAATGGCTACACCTTC
>NA|TRBJ1-1|NA|TRBV30|15
CAWSVIPGGNTEAFF
TGTGCCTGGAGTGTAATCCCGGGGGGGAACACTGAAGCTTTCTTT
>NA|TRBJ2-3|NA|TRBV30|11
CAWSLADPQYF
TGTGCCTGGAGCTTAGCCGACCCGCAGTATTTT
>NA|TRBJ1-4|NA|TRBV10-3|14
CARHGEGYAEKLFF
TGTGCCAGGCATGGGGAGGGGTACGCTGAAAAACTGTTTTTT
>TRBD1|TRBJ1-2|NA|TRBV6-6|14
CASREPGQGHGYTF
TGTGCCAGCAGAGAGCCCGGACAGGGGCACGGCTACACCTTC
>NA|TRBJ2-7|NA|TRBV2|17
CASSDGRGPLSSYEQYF
TGTGCCAGCAGTGATGGGCGGGGGCCTTTAAGCTCCTACGAGCAGTACTTC
>TRBD1|TRBJ1-5|many|TRBV2|15
CASSKDRGINQPQHF
TGTGCCAGCAGTAAGGACAGGGGCATCAATCAGCCCCAGCATTTT